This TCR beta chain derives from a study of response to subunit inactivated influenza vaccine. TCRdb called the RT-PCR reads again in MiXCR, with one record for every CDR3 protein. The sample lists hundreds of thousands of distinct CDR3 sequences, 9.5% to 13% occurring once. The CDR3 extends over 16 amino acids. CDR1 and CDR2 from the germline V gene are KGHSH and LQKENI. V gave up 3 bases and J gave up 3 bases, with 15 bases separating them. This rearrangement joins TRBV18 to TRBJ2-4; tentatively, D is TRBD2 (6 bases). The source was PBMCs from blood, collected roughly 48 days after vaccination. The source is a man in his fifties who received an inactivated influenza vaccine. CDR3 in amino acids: CASSPGGDPGKNIQYF. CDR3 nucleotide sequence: TGTGCCAGCTCACCGGGCGGGGATCCGGGCAAAAACATTCAGTACTTC.